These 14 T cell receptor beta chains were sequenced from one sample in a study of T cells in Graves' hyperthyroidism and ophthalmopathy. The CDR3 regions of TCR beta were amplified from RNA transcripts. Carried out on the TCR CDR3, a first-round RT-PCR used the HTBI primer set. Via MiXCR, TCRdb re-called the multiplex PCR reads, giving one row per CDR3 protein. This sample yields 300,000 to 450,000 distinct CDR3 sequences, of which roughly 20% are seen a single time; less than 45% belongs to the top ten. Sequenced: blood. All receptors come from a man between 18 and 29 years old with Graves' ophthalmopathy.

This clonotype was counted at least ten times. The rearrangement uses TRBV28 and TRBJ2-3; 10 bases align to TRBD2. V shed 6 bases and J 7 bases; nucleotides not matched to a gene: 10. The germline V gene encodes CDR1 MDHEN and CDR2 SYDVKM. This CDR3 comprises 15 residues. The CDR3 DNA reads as TGTGCCAGCAGACCAAGCGGGGGGGCGGAAAATACGCAGTATTTT. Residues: CASRPSGGAENTQYF.

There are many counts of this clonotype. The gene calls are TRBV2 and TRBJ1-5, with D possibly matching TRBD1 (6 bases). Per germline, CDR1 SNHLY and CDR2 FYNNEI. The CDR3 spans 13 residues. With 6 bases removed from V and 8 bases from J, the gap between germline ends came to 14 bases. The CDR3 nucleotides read TGTGCCAGCAGGGTTACAGGGAGGGAGCCCCAGCATTTT. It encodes CASRVTGREPQHF.

The CDR3 DNA reads TGTGCCAGCAGCGTAGCGGGGGGGAGGGCAGAGACCCAGTACTTC. It encodes CASSVAGGRAETQYF. This rearrangement joins TRBV9 to TRBJ2-5; 8 nucleotides agree with TRBD2. Losses at the gene ends were 0 bases for V and 4 bases for J; bases not matched to a gene: 5. This CDR3 contains 15 residues. Germline CDR1 is SGDLS and CDR2 is YYNGEE.

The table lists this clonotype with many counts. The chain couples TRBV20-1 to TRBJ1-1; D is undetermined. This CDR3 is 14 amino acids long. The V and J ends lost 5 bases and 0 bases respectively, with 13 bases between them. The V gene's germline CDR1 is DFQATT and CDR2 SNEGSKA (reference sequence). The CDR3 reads CSAPTPRMNTEAFF. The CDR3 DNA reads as TGCAGTGCTCCAACACCCAGGATGAACACTGAAGCTTTCTTT.

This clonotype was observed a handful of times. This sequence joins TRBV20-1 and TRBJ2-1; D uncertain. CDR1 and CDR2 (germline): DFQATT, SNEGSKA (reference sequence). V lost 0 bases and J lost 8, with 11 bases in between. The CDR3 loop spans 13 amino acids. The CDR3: CSARDPPGYEQFF. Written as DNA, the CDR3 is TGCAGTGCTAGAGATCCTCCCGGGTATGAGCAGTTCTTC.

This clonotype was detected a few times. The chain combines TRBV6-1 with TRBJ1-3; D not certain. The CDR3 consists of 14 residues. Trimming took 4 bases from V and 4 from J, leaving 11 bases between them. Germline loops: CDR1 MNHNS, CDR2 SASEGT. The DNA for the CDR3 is TGTGCCAGCAGTGGATCCGGGTACGGAAACACCATATATTTT. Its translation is CASSGSGYGNTIYF.

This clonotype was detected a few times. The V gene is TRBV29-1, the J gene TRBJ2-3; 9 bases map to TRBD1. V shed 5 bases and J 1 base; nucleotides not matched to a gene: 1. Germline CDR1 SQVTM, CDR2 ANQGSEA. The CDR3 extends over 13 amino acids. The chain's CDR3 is CSVRTGGTDTQYF. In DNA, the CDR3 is TGCAGCGTTAGGACAGGGGGCACAGATACGCAGTATTTT.

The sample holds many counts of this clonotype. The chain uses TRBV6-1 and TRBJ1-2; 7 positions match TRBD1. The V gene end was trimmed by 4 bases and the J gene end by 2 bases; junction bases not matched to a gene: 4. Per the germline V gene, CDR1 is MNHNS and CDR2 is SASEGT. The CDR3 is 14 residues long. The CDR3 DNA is TGTGCCAGCAGTGCGGGGACAGCCAACTATGGCTACACCTTC. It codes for CASSAGTANYGYTF.

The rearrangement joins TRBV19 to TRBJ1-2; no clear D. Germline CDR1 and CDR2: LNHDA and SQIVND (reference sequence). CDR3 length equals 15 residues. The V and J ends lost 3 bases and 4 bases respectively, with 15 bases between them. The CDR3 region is CASSIGRLSLYGYTF. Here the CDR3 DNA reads TGTGCCAGTAGTATCGGACGTCTTTCCCTCTATGGCTACACCTTC.

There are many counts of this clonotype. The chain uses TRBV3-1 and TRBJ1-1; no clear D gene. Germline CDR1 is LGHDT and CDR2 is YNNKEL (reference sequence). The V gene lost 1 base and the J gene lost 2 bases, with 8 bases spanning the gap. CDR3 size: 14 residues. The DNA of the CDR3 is TGTGCCAGCAGCCAAGCCCAACCTAACACTGAAGCTTTCTTT. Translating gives CASSQAQPNTEAFF.

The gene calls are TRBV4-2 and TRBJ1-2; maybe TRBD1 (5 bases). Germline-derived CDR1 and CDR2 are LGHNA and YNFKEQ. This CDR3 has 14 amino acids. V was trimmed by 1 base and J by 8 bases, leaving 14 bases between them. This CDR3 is CASSQVVFEGGYTF. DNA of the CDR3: TGTGCCAGCAGCCAAGTGGTTTTTGAGGGGGGCTACACCTTC.

CDR3 DNA sequence: TGTGCCAGCAGCTGGGGGCGTAATGAGCAGTTCTTC. This codes for CASSWGRNEQFF. The chain links TRBV7-3 to TRBJ2-1; tentative D call: TRBD1 (6 bases). CDR1 is SGHTA, CDR2 FQGTGA, per germline. The germline V and J ends were trimmed by 4 bases and 7 bases, with 8 bases remaining between them. CDR3 length: 12 residues.

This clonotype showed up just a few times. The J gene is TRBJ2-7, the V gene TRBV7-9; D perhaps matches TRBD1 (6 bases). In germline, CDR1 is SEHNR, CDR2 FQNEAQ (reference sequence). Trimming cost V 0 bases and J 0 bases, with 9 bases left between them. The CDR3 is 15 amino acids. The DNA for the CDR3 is TGTGCCAGCAGCTTAGCGGGGGCCCCCTCCTACGAGCAGTACTTC. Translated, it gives CASSLAGAPSYEQYF.

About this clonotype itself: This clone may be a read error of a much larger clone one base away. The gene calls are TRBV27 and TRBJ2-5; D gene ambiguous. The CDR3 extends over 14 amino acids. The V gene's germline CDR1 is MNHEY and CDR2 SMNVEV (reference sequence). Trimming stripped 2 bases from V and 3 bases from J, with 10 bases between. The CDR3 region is CASSLTRMEETQYF. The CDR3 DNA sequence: TGTGCCAGCAGTTTAACAAGGATGGAAGAGACCCAGTACTTC.